This TCR beta chain was observed in a study of T cells in localized non-small cell lung cancer. As regards this clone: Its antigen is still unknown.

Produced via immunoSEQ multiplex PCR; TCRdb's table is partial and in-frame only. Of approximately 26,000 clones detected, approximately 85% appear once; the ten largest clones hold around 4.1%. Points from the study as a whole: Detection in adjacent lung was observed for a median around 55 of the top 100 tumor clones. Tumor samples were not multi-region, leaving intratumor heterogeneity unexcluded.

The germline V gene has CDR1 MNHEY and CDR2 SVGAGI. This CDR3 is 15 amino acids long. The germline V and J ends were trimmed by 2 bases and 5 bases, with 16 bases remaining between them. This sequence joins TRBV6-5 and TRBJ2-7; D remains unclear. The sequenced sample was peripheral blood, obtained before any cancer treatment. The source of this sequence is a woman aged 40-69 years with stage I lung adenocarcinoma. The CDR3 bases are TGTGCCAGCAGTTACGGACGAAAGACGGTCCACGAGCAGTACTTC. Translating gives CASSYGRKTVHEQYF.